A single T cell receptor (beta chain) is shown here with its context. Its specificity is unknown. The data were obtained in a study of T-cell memory formation after mild COVID-19. Study-wide background: TCR clusters showed largely donor specificity.

Study results and limitations: From day 15 to 85, contracting clones were balanced between CD4 and CD8, whereas later expanders leaned toward CD4+. Mostly located in CM and EM were contracting CD4+ clones, with contracting CD8+ clones located in EMRA.

Constant-segment primers served in 5'RACE that generated TCR alpha and TCR beta cDNA libraries bearing sample barcodes and UMIs. TCRdb passed the 5' RACE reads through MiXCR, listing each CDR3 protein once. Of around 220,000 distinct CDR3 sequences in the sample, about a sixth were seen once. The origin of this receptor is a man younger than 35 who had mild COVID-19 (a few samples of this study predate the infection). Cell type and time point are not known. Input material: PBMCs or a T cell subset sorted from them (not recorded which).

The DNA for the CDR3 is TGTGCCAGCAGGGCAGGACCCTACGAGCAGTACTTC. The encoded protein is CASRAGPYEQYF. The V and J genes are TRBV28 and TRBJ2-7; D call uncertain. The CDR3 length is 12 residues. The V end was cut by 6 bases, the J end by 2 bases, with 8 bases between. CDR1 is MDHEN, CDR2 SYDVKM, per germline.